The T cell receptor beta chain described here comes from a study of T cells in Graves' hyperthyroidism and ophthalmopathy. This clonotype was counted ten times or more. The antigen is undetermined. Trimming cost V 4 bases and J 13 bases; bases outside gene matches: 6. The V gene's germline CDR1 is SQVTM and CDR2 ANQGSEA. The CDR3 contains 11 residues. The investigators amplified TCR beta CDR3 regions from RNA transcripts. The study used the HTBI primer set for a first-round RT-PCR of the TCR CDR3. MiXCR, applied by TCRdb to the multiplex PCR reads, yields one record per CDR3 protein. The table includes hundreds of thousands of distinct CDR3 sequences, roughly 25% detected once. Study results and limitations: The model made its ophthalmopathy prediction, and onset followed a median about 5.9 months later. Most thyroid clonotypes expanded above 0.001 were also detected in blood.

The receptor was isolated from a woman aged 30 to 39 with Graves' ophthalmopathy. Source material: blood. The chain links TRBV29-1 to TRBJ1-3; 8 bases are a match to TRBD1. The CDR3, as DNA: TGCAGCGTTGGAACAGGGGGGGAAATATATTTT. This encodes CSVGTGGEIYF.